These 19 T cell receptor beta chains were sequenced from one sample in a study of monozygotic twins with inflammatory bowel disease. TCRdb reprocessed the 5' RACE reads, with one entry per CDR3 protein and no DNA. The sample data list over 100,000 distinct CDR3 sequences. The sequencing sample was made of blood. The source of these receptors is a human donor with ulcerative colitis or Crohn's disease, or a healthy co-twin of an affected twin (not recorded which).

The chain joins TRBV12-3 or TRBV12-4 to TRBJ1-1. The CDR3 is 14 amino acids. The CDR3 reads CASSFRLRGLGAFF.

The V gene is TRBV7-6, the J gene TRBJ2-3; TCRdb's D call, TRBD1, is unchecked because there is no DNA. The length of the CDR3 is 14 residues. Germline CDR1 SGHVS, CDR2 FNYEAQ. CDR3 in amino acids: CASALRGGGDTQYF.

This chain connects TRBV15 to TRBJ2-7; without DNA, the TCRdb call of TRBD1 cannot be checked. The CDR3 length is 14 residues. CDR1 is LNHNV and CDR2 is YYDKDF in the germline V gene (reference sequence). Here the CDR3 reads CATSREGRNYEQYF.

This rearrangement joins TRBV5-1 to TRBJ1-1; TCRdb indicates TRBD1, and absent DNA this call remains unverified. The CDR3 loop spans 14 amino acids. Looked up from germline, CDR1 is SGHRS and CDR2 is YFSETQ. CDR3 region: CASRPTGGSTEAFF.

The chain carries TRBV3-1 and TRBJ2-1; TCRdb lists TRBD1, though no DNA is available to test this call. CDR1 and CDR2 (germline): LGHDT, YNNKEL (reference sequence). This CDR3 is 15 amino acids long. The CDR3 sequence: CASSQATTGDNEQFF.

V is TRBV4-1 and J is TRBJ2-4. CDR1 is MGHRA and CDR2 is YSYEKL in the germline V gene. The CDR3 is 14 residues long. CDR3 loop: CASSQDGLVNIQYF.

The chain recombines TRBV20-1 with TRBJ1-1. Germline CDR1 and CDR2: DFQATT and SNEGSKA (reference sequence). The CDR3 has 14 residues. CDR3 sequence: CSAPWSGGATEAFF.

CDR3 in amino acids: CASSRSYYEQYF. V and J are TRBV6-2 or TRBV6-3 and TRBJ2-7. The CDR3 length is 12 residues. The germline V gene encodes CDR1 MNHEY and CDR2 SVGEGT.

The chain combines TRBV7-2 with TRBJ2-5. CDR1 and CDR2 (germline): SGHTA, FQGNSA. The CDR3 length is 14 residues. The CDR3 sequence is CASSPANPVETQYF.

V usage is TRBV5-5 and J usage is TRBJ1-5. The CDR3 consists of 13 residues. Germline values: CDR1 SGHKS, CDR2 YYEKEE (reference sequence). The CDR3 here is CASSRGPREPQHF.

V usage is TRBV7-2 and J usage is TRBJ2-3; there is no DNA to check the TCRdb D call of TRBD1. Looked up from germline, CDR1 is SGHTA and CDR2 is FQGNSA. The CDR3 consists of 17 residues. CDR3 sequence reads: CASSSGDRGRGRDTQYF.

The chain is built from TRBV5-6 and TRBJ2-5. Germline V gives CDR1 SGHDT, CDR2 YYEEEE. The CDR3 has 12 residues. CDR3 region: CASSVGGETQYF.

The chain couples TRBV5-1 to TRBJ2-1; TCRdb gives TRBD1 as the D gene, but with no DNA this cannot be confirmed. This CDR3 has 15 residues. The germline V gene encodes CDR1 SGHRS and CDR2 YFSETQ. The CDR3 region is CASSLVGTGVDEQFF. The full variable domain, its missing parts supplied by reference TRBV5-1 and TRBJ2-1, is KAGVTQTPRYLIKTRGQQVTLSCSPISGHRSVSWYQQTPGQGLQFLFEYFSETQRNKGNFPGRFSGRQFSNSRSEMNVSTLELGDSALYLCASSLVGTGVDEQFFGPGTRLTVL.

The CDR3 here is CASSATGEPQHF. The chain is built from TRBV7-9 and TRBJ1-5; absent DNA, TCRdb's TRBD1 call cannot be checked. From germline, CDR1 is SEHNR and CDR2 FQNEAQ (reference sequence). The CDR3 has 12 residues. Full variable domain (rest looked up from reference TRBV7-9 and TRBJ1-5): DTGVSQNPRHKITKRGQNVTFRCDPISEHNRLYWYRQTLGQGPEFLTYFQNEAQLEKSRLLSDRFSAERPKGSFSTLEIQRTEQGDSAMYLCASSATGEPQHFGDGTRLSIL.

The chain uses TRBV20-1 and TRBJ1-1. The V gene's germline CDR1 is DFQATT and CDR2 SNEGSKA (reference sequence). The CDR3 has 13 amino acids. The CDR3 sequence: CSAFPRLNTEAFF.

The chain joins TRBV5-1 to TRBJ1-5; TCRdb lists TRBD1, though no DNA is available to test this call. The CDR3 consists of 15 residues. Germline V gives CDR1 SGHRS, CDR2 YFSETQ. CDR3 protein: CASSLGAGRNQPQHF. Using reference TRBV5-1 and TRBJ1-5 for the parts outside the CDR3, the full variable domain is KAGVTQTPRYLIKTRGQQVTLSCSPISGHRSVSWYQQTPGQGLQFLFEYFSETQRNKGNFPGRFSGRQFSNSRSEMNVSTLELGDSALYLCASSLGAGRNQPQHFGDGTRLSIL.

This chain links TRBV27 with TRBJ2-3; TCRdb designates TRBD1, a call that cannot be tested without DNA. This CDR3 contains 17 residues. Germline V gene data show CDR1 as MNHEY and CDR2 as SMNVEV (reference sequence). CDR3 protein: CASSLLWGAPNTDTQYF.

CDR3 residues: CASRETGSTYEQYF. The chain carries TRBV5-1 and TRBJ2-7; the D call from TCRdb, TRBD1, cannot be confirmed without DNA. Looked up from germline, CDR1 is SGHRS and CDR2 is YFSETQ. This CDR3 is 14 amino acids long.

The chain uses TRBV7-3 and TRBJ2-2; TCRdb lists TRBD1, though no DNA is available to test this call. This CDR3 has 14 amino acids. CDR1 SGHTA and CDR2 FQGTGA come from the germline V gene. CDR3 in amino acids: CASSPDRDTGELFF.